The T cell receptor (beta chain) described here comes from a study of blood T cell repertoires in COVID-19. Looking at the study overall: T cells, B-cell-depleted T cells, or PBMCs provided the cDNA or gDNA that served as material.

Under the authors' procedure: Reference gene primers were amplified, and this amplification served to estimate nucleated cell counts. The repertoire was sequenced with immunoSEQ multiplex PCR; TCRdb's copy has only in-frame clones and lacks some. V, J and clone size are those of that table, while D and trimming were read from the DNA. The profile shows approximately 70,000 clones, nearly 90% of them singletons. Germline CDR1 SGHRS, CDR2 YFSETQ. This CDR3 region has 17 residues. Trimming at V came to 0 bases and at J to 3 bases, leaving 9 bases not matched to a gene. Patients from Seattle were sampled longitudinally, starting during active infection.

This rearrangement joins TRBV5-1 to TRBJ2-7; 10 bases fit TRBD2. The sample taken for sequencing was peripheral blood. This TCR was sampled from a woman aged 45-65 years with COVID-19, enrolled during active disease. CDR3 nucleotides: TGCGCCAGCAGCTTGGCGCCTAGCGGGAGCACTTTCTACGAGCAGTACTTC. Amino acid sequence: CASSLAPSGSTFYEQYF.